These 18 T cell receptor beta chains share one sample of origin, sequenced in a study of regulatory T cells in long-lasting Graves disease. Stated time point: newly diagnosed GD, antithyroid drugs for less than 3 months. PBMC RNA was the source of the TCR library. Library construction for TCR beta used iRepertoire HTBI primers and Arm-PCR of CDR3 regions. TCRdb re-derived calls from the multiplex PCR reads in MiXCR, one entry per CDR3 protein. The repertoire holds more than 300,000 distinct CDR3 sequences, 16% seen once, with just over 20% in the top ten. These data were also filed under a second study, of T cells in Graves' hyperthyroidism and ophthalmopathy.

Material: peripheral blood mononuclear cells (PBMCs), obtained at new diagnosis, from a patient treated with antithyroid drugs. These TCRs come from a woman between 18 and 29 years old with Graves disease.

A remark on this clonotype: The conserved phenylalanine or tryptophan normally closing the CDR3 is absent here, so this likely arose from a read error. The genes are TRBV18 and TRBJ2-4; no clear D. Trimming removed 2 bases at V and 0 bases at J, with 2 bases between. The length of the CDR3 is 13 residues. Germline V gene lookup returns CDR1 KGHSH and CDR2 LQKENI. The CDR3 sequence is CASSPVAKNIQYV. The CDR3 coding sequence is TGTGCCAGCTCACCAGTAGCCAAAAACATTCAGTACGTC.

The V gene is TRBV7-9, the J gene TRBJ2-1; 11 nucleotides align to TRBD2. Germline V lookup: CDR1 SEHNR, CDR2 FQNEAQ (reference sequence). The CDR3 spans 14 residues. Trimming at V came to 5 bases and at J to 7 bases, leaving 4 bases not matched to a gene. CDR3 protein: CASSQTSGSNEQFF. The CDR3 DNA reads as TGTGCCAGCAGCCAAACTAGCGGGAGTAATGAGCAGTTCTTC.

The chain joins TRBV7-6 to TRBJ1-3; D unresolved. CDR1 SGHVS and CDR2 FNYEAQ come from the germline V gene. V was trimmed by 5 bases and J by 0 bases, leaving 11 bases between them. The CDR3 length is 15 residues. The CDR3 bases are TGTGCCAGCAGCCTCGACGGCAGCTCTGGAAACACCATATATTTT. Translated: CASSLDGSSGNTIYF.

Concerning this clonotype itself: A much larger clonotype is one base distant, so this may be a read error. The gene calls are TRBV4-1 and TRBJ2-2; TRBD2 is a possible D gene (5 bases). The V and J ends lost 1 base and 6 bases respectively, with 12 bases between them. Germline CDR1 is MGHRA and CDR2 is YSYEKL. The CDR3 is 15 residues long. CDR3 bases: TGCGCCAGCAGCCAAGGGATTAGCGTGGCCGGGGAGCTGTTTTTT. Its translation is CASSQGISVAGELFF.

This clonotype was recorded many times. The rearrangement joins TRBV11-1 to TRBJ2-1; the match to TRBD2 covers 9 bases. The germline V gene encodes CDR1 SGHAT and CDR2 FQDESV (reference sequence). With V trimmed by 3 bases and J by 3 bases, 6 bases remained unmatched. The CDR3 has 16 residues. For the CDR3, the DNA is TGTGCCAGCAGCTTGGATAGCGGGAGTTTCTACAATGAGCAGTTCTTC. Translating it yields CASSLDSGSFYNEQFF.

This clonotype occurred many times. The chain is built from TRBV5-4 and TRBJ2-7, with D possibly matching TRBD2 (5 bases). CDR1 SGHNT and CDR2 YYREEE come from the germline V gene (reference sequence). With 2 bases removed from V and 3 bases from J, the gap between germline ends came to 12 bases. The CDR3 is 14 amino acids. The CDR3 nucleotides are TGTGCCAGCAGCTTCGGCCAGCGGAGCTACGAGCAGTACTTC. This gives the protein CASSFGQRSYEQYF.

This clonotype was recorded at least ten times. The CDR3 is CASSDGKGARNEQFF. The CDR3 coding sequence is TGTGCCAGCTCGGACGGCAAAGGGGCCAGGAATGAGCAGTTCTTC. This chain links TRBV18 with TRBJ2-1; D may be TRBD1 (5 bases). V was pared by 6 bases and J by 7 bases, with 19 bases between. The CDR3 loop spans 15 amino acids. Looked up from germline, CDR1 is KGHSH and CDR2 is LQKENI.

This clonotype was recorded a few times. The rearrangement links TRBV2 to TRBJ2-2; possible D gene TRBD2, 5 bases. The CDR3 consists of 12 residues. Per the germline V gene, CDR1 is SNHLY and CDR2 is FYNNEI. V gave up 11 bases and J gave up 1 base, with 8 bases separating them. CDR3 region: CAYRENTGELFF. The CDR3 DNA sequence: TGTGCCTACCGGGAGAACACCGGGGAGCTGTTTTTT.

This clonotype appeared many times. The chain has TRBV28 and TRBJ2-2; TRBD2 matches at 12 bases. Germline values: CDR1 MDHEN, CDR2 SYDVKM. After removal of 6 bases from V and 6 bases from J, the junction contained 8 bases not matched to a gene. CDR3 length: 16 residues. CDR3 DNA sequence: TGTGCCAGCAGCCAGCTAGCGGGAGGGCCCGCCGGGGAGCTGTTTTTT. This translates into CASSQLAGGPAGELFF.

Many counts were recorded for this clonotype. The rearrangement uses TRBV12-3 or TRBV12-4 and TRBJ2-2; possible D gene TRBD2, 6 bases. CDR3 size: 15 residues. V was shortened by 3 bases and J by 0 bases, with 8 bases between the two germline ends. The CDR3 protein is CASSFGGSNTGELFF. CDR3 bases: TGTGCCAGCAGTTTCGGGGGTTCGAACACCGGGGAGCTGTTTTTT.

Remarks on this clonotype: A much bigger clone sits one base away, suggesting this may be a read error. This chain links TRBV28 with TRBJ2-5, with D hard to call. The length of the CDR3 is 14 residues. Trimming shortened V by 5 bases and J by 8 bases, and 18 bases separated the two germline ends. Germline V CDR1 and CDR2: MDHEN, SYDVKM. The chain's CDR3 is CASSPSVAPSTQYF. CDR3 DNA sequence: TGTGCCAGCAGTCCCTCGGTGGCTCCGAGTACCCAGTACTTC.

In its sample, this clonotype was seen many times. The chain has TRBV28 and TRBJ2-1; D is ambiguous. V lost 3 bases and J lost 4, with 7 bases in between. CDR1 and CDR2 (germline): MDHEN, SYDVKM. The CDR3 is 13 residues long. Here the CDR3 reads CASSLPAYNEQFF. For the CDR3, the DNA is TGTGCCAGCAGTTTGCCCGCTTACAATGAGCAGTTCTTC.

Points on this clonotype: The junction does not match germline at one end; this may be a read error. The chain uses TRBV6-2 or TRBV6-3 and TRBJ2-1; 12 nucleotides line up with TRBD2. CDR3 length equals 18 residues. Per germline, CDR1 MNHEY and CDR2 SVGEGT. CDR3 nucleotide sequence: TGTGCCAACAGTTCGAGGCTAGCGGGAGGGCCAGGTTACAATGAGCAGTTCTTC. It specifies CANSSRLAGGPGYNEQFF.

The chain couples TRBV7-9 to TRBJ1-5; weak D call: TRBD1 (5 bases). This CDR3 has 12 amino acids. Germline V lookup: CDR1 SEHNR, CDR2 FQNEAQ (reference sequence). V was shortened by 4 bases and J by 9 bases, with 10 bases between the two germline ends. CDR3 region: CASSSGEGPQHF. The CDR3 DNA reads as TGTGCCAGCAGCTCGGGGGAAGGGCCCCAGCATTTT.

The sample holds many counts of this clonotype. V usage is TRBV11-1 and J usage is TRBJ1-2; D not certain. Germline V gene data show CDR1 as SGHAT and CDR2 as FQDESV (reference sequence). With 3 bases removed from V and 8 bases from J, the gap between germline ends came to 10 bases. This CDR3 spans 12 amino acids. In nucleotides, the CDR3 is TGTGCCAGCAGCTTGGCCGGGGTCGGCTACACCTTC. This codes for CASSLAGVGYTF.

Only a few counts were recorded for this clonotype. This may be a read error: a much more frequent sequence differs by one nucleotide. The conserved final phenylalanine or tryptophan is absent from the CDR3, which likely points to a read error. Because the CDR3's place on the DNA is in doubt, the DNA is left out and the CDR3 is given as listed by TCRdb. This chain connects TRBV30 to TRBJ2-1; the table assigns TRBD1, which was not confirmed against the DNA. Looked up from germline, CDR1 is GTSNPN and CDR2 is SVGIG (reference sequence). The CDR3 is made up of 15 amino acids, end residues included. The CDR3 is CAWRKDRVVQDTQYL.

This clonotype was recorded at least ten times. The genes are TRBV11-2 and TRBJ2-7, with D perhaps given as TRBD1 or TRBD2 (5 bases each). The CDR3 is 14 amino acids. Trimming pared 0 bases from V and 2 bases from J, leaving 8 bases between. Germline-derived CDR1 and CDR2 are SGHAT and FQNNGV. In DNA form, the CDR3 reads TGTGCCAGCAGCTTAGACGGGGCAGCCTACGAGCAGTACTTC. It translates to CASSLDGAAYEQYF.

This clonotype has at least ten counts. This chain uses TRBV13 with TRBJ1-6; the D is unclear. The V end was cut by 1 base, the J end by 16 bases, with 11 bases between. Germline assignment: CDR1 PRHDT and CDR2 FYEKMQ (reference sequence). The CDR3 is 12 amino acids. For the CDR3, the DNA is TGTGCCAGCAGCTTAGAAAGGACTCCACTCCACTTT. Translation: CASSLERTPLHF.